A single sample is the source of the 16 T cell receptor beta chains below, sequenced in a study of cytomegalovirus exposure and HLA in healthy donors. Primers: 60 Vbeta forward and 13 Jbeta reverse. Sequencing used immunoSEQ multiplex PCR; TCRdb keeps in-frame clones, though not all of them. The data contain around 60,000 clones, approximately 80% of them singletons. Sequences were obtained from PBMCs. The receptor set was obtained from a male donor in good health and CMV-seronegative.

The table lists this clone with a count of one. V gene TRBV19 combines with J gene TRBJ2-2; weak D call: TRBD2 (5 bases). V shed 5 bases and J shed 3 bases, with 13 bases lying between them. This CDR3 has 15 residues. Germline lookup yields CDR1 LNHDA and CDR2 SQIVND (reference sequence). The CDR3 bases are TGTGCCAGTAGTCCGGCGCGGGCGGACACCGGGGAGCTGTTTTTT. This encodes CASSPARADTGELFF.

The chain has TRBV30 and TRBJ1-2; perhaps TRBD1 as D (5 bases). With 4 bases removed from V and 2 bases from J, the gap between germline ends came to 11 bases. Germline CDR1 is GTSNPN and CDR2 is SVGIG (reference sequence). The CDR3 covers 13 residues. CDR3 loop: CAWTPDRNYGYTF. In nucleotides, the CDR3 is TGTGCCTGGACCCCCGACAGAAACTATGGCTACACCTTC.

This chain uses TRBV7-9 with TRBJ1-3, with TRBD1 as a possible D gene (6 bases). The CDR3 spans 15 residues. Germline V gene data show CDR1 as SEHNR and CDR2 as FQNEAQ (reference sequence). Trimming pared 5 bases from V and 2 bases from J, leaving 13 bases between. CDR3 protein: CASSPSTGTGNTIYF. As DNA, the CDR3 is TGTGCCAGCAGCCCTTCTACAGGGACTGGAAACACCATATATTTT.

The J gene is TRBJ2-5, the V gene TRBV19, with D perhaps matching TRBD2 (5 bases). V lost 5 bases to trimming and J lost 0 bases, with 10 bases between them. The CDR3 has 14 residues. In germline, CDR1 is LNHDA, CDR2 SQIVND (reference sequence). The CDR3, as DNA: TGTGCCAGTAGTCCGGGATCCCACCAAGAGACCCAGTACTTC. Protein sequence: CASSPGSHQETQYF. Complete variable domain (other parts from reference TRBV19 and TRBJ2-5): DGGITQSPKYLFRKEGQNVTLSCEQNLNHDAMYWYRQDPGQGLRLIYYSQIVNDFQKGDIAEGYSVSREKKESFPLTVTSAQKNPTAFYLCASSPGSHQETQYFGPGTRLLVL.

CDR3 DNA: TGTGCCAGTAGTATAGATCTGGGACAGGCTTTCAATCAGCCCCAGCATTTT. Its translation: CASSIDLGQAFNQPQHF. The chain links TRBV19 to TRBJ1-5; 8 nucleotides match TRBD1. The CDR3 spans 17 residues. V was pared by 0 bases and J by 3 bases, with 7 bases of the junction left unmatched. Germline CDR1 reads LNHDA; CDR2 reads SQIVND (reference sequence).

The genes are TRBV21-1 and TRBJ1-5; TRBD1 is the table's D call, not checked against the DNA. TRBV21-1 is labeled a pseudogene. This CDR3 has 14 amino acids. CDR3 loop: CASSKGPGGQPQHF. In nucleotides, the CDR3 is TGTGCCAGCAGCAAAGGTCCAGGGGGGCAGCCCCAGCATTTT.

The J gene is TRBJ2-5, the V gene TRBV7-6, with 8 bases matching TRBD2. The CDR3 covers 15 residues. CDR1 is SGHVS, CDR2 FNYEAQ, per germline. The junction had 5 bases not matched to a gene; V was cut back by 1 base and J by 4 bases. The CDR3 sequence: CASSLVAGGAETQYF. The CDR3 region has the DNA TGTGCCAGCAGCTTAGTAGCCGGGGGGGCAGAGACCCAGTACTTC. The full variable domain, in which reference TRBV7-6 and TRBJ2-5 provide the parts outside the CDR3, is GAGVSQSPRYKVTKRGQDVALRCDPISGHVSLYWYRQALGQGPEFLTYFNYEAQQDKSGLPNDRFSAERPEGSISTLTIQRTEQRDSAMYRCASSLVAGGAETQYFGPGTRLLVL.

The chain carries TRBV18 and TRBJ2-7; D is undetermined. This CDR3 is 13 amino acids long. Trimming stripped 0 bases from V and 6 bases from J, with 9 bases between. Germline V CDR1 and CDR2: KGHSH, LQKENI. CDR3 in DNA: TGTGCCAGCTCACCACCGGCTCAGTCCGAGCAGTACTTC. This translates into CASSPPAQSEQYF. The full variable domain, completed using reference TRBV18 and TRBJ2-7, is NAGVMQNPRHLVRRRGQEARLRCSPMKGHSHVYWYRQLPEEGLKFMVYLQKENIIDESGMPKERFSAEFPKEGPSILRIQQVVRGDSAAYFCASSPPAQSEQYFGPGTRLTVT.

The chain couples TRBV9 to TRBJ1-2, with D uncertain. Germline V gene lookup returns CDR1 SGDLS and CDR2 YYNGEE. The CDR3 is made up of 14 amino acids. V dropped 0 bases and J dropped 5 bases, with 11 bases sitting between them. This CDR3 is CASSVEIEEYGYTF. As DNA, the CDR3 is TGTGCCAGCAGCGTAGAGATAGAGGAGTATGGCTACACCTTC.

With respect to this clone: An end of the junction does not agree with germline; a read error may underlie this. The rearrangement links TRBV19 to TRBJ2-5, with 12 bases that match TRBD2. Germline CDR1 reads LNHDA; CDR2 reads SQIVND (reference sequence). The CDR3 runs 14 residues. CDR3 loop: CAGRQLAGGETQYF. The CDR3 DNA reads as TGTGCCGGTAGGCAACTAGCGGGGGGAGAGACCCAGTACTTC.

The CDR3 bases are TGTGCCTGGAGTTGGGGGGGCGGTGGAGAGACCCAGTACTTC. Residues: CAWSWGGGGETQYF. The chain has TRBV30 and TRBJ2-5; TRBD2 might be the D (7 bases). V was pared by 2 bases and J by 4 bases, with 14 bases between. Germline assignment: CDR1 GTSNPN and CDR2 SVGIG (reference sequence). The length of the CDR3 is 14 residues.

The V gene is TRBV11-3, the J gene TRBJ2-1; TRBD1 matches 7 bases. The germline gives CDR1 SGHNT, CDR2 YENEEA. The J segment lost 4 bases and the V segment lost 5 bases, leaving 5 bases of the junction unmatched. CDR3 size: 14 residues. The CDR3 DNA reads as TGTGCCAGCAGCCGACAGGGAGAATACAATGAGCAGTTCTTC. Translation gives CASSRQGEYNEQFF. Full variable domain (outside the CDR3, taken from reference TRBV11-3 and TRBJ2-1): EAGVVQSPRYKIIEKKQPVAFWCNPISGHNTLYWYLQNLGQGPELLIRYENEEAVDDSQLPKDRFSAERLKGVDSTLKIQPAELGDSAVYLCASSRQGEYNEQFFGPGTRLTVL.

This clone was detected once. The rearrangement links TRBV6-1 to TRBJ1-1; D gene ambiguous. CDR3 length: 11 residues. The germline CDR1 and CDR2 sequences are MNHNS and SASEGT. V lost 7 bases, J lost 14 bases, and 17 bases lay in between. The CDR3 is CASNALDLPFF. CDR3 sequence (DNA): TGTGCCAGCAACGCCCTAGATTTGCCGTTCTTT.

The V call is TRBV6-4, the J call TRBJ1-3; no definite D call. Trimming took off 5 bases at V and 0 bases at J, with 8 bases between the two ends. From germline, CDR1 is MRHNA and CDR2 SNTAGT. The CDR3 runs to 14 residues. CDR3 sequence reads: CASSPESSGNTIYF. The DNA for the CDR3 is TGTGCCAGCAGTCCTGAGAGCTCTGGAAACACCATATATTTT.

The chain links TRBV6-4 to TRBJ2-2; TRBD1 agrees at 7 bases. CDR1 is MRHNA and CDR2 is SNTAGT in the germline V gene. Trimming cost V 6 bases and J 4 bases; bases outside gene matches: 11. The CDR3 runs 16 residues. The DNA for the CDR3 is TGTGCCAGCAGACGAAGCCAGGGGGACCGCACCGGGGAGCTGTTTTTT. Its protein product is CASRRSQGDRTGELFF.

The chain has TRBV19 and TRBJ1-2, with D tentatively TRBD1 (6 bases). Germline CDR1 reads LNHDA; CDR2 reads SQIVND (reference sequence). V lost 6 bases and J 7 bases, leaving 24 bases between the germline ends. The CDR3 is made up of 16 amino acids. CDR3 DNA sequence: TGTGCCAGTAGCCCTTGGTCGGGGGGCGCCGAGGCTGGCTACACCTTC. Amino acid sequence: CASSPWSGGAEAGYTF.